The 12 T cell receptor beta chains below come from one sample, sequenced in a study of control samples from healthy donors and cancer patients (dated by TCRdb to about 2020). Libraries were made using the immunoSEQ multiplex PCR assay. TCRdb took this table from immuneACCESS and kept in-frame rearrangements with V and J called. Such tables lack part of the clones; where checked against another copy, unresolved V genes explain under half of the gap, and the rest is unexplained. A total of tens of thousands of clones appear in this sample, 65% to 85% of them only once. The ten largest clones represent about 36% of the sample. Input material: PBMCs. The receptor source for this set is a man in his 70s with lung cancer.

The V call is TRBV9, the J call TRBJ2-5; D gene unclear. The CDR3 totals 13 residues. In germline, CDR1 is SGDLS, CDR2 YYNGEE. Trimming stripped 2 bases from V and 2 bases from J, with 7 bases between. CDR3: CASSVDAQETQYF. Here the CDR3 DNA reads TGTGCCAGCAGCGTGGACGCGCAAGAGACCCAGTACTTC.

V gene TRBV2 combines with J gene TRBJ1-6; no clear D. V was pared by 6 bases and J by 3 bases, with 9 bases between. This CDR3 has 14 residues. CDR1 and CDR2 from the germline V gene are SNHLY and FYNNEI. The CDR3 bases are TGTGCCAGCAGAAGTGGGAACTATAATTCACCCCTCCACTTT. As protein: CASRSGNYNSPLHF.

As DNA, the CDR3 is TGTGCCAGCAGCAAAGCAACGGGACAGGGCCGTGTGGACACCATATATTTT. Translation: CASSKATGQGRVDTIYF. The chain joins TRBV21-1 to TRBJ1-3; the table gives TRBD1 as D, unverified against the DNA. TRBV21-1 constitutes a pseudogene. This CDR3 region has 17 residues.

The chain recombines TRBV11-2 with TRBJ2-2; D gene unclear. V was pared by 0 bases and J by 7 bases, with 6 bases between. Germline-derived CDR1 and CDR2 are SGHAT and FQNNGV. The CDR3 spans 13 residues. CDR3: CASSLEGHGELFF. CDR3 nucleotide sequence: TGTGCCAGCAGCTTAGAAGGTCACGGGGAGCTGTTTTTT. Filled out from reference TRBV11-2 and TRBJ2-2, the complete variable domain reads EAGVAQSPRYKIIEKRQSVAFWCNPISGHATLYWYQQILGQGPKLLIQFQNNGVVDDSQLPKDRFSAERLKGVDSTLKIQPAKLEDSAVYLCASSLEGHGELFFGEGSRLTVL.

This clone was detected only a few times. The chain carries TRBV4-1 and TRBJ1-3, with 10 positions matching TRBD1. V was pared by 4 bases and J by 2 bases, with 14 bases of the junction left unmatched. This CDR3 spans 19 amino acids. Germline V lookup: CDR1 MGHRA, CDR2 YSYEKL. CDR3 DNA sequence: TGCGCCAGCAGCCGACGGGACAGGGGAATAAACGGGGCTGGAAACACCATATATTTT. Protein sequence: CASSRRDRGINGAGNTIYF.

This chain joins TRBV12-3 or TRBV12-4 and TRBJ2-5; 7 nucleotides align to TRBD1. This CDR3 spans 13 amino acids. Losses at the gene ends were 5 bases for V and 3 bases for J; bases not matched to a gene: 3. CDR3 nucleotide sequence: TGTGCCAGCAGTCCGGGACAGAAAGAGACCCAGTACTTC. Amino acid sequence: CASSPGQKETQYF.

The chain recombines TRBV6-2 or TRBV6-3 with TRBJ2-1; 10 nucleotides align to TRBD2. This CDR3 spans 16 amino acids. Germline-derived CDR1 and CDR2 are MNHEY and SVGEGT. Losses at the gene ends were 4 bases for V and 0 bases for J; bases not matched to a gene: 3. CDR3 sequence reads: CASSLAGGSSYNEQFF. CDR3 bases: TGTGCCAGCAGTTTAGCGGGGGGCAGCTCCTACAATGAGCAGTTCTTC.

V usage is TRBV9 and J usage is TRBJ2-1; a weak D match, TRBD1 (7 bases). Per germline, CDR1 SGDLS and CDR2 YYNGEE. Trimming removed 4 bases at V and 8 bases at J, with 22 bases between. The CDR3 consists of 16 residues. Here the CDR3 reads CASSFRGEITFDEQFF. CDR3 nucleotide sequence: TGTGCCAGCAGCTTCAGGGGGGAAATTACCTTCGATGAGCAGTTCTTC.

The chain uses TRBV9 and TRBJ2-7; D is undetermined. CDR3 size: 11 residues. Per germline, CDR1 SGDLS and CDR2 YYNGEE. The V and J ends lost 4 bases and 6 bases respectively, with 8 bases between them. CDR3: CASSPGREQYF. DNA of the CDR3: TGTGCCAGCAGCCCCGGTCGCGAGCAGTACTTC.

The V and J genes are TRBV18 and TRBJ2-7, with D perhaps TRBD1 (6 bases). Germline-derived CDR1 and CDR2 are KGHSH and LQKENI. The CDR3 covers 14 residues. V was trimmed by 1 base and J by 4 bases, leaving 11 bases between them. The CDR3: CASSPQQGWYEQYF. For the CDR3, the DNA is TGTGCCAGCTCACCACAACAGGGTTGGTACGAGCAGTACTTC.

As for this clone: A read error may produce the germline difference seen at one junction end. This CDR3 is also generated by other DNA sequences in the sample. This chain uses TRBV6-1 with TRBJ1-2; D unresolved. The CDR3 has 14 residues. Germline CDR1 reads MNHNS; CDR2 reads SASEGT. Here the CDR3 reads CASSEASLNYGYTF. The CDR3 DNA reads TGCGCCAGCAGTGAAGCAAGCCTCAACTATGGCTACACCTTC.

This chain uses TRBV14 with TRBJ1-2; 7 bases are a match to TRBD1. Germline lookup yields CDR1 SGHDN and CDR2 FVKESK. V trimming: 5 bases; J trimming: 4 bases; junction bases outside the gene matches: 10. The CDR3 extends over 15 amino acids. In nucleotides, the CDR3 is TGTGCCAGCAGCTTGATTGGACAGGAGATCTATGGCTACACCTTC. Its protein product is CASSLIGQEIYGYTF.